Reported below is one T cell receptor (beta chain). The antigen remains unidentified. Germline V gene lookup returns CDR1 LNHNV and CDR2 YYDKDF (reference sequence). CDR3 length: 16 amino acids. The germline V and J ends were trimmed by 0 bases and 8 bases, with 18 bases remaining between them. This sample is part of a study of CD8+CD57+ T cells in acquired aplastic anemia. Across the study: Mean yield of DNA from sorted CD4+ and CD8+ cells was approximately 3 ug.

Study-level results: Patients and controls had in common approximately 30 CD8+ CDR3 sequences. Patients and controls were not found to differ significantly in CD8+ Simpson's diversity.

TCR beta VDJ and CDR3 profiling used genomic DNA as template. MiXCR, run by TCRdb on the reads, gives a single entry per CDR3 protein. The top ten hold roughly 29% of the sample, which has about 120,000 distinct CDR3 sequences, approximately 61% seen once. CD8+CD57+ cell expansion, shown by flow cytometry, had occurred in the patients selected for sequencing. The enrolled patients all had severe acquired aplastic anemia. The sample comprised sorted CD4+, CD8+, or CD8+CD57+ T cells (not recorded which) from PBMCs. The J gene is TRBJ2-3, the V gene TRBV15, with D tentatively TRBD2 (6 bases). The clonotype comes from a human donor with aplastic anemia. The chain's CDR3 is CATSRDAGPREVTQYF. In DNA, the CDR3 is TGTGCCACCAGCAGAGATGCGGGGCCACGAGAGGTTACGCAGTATTTT.